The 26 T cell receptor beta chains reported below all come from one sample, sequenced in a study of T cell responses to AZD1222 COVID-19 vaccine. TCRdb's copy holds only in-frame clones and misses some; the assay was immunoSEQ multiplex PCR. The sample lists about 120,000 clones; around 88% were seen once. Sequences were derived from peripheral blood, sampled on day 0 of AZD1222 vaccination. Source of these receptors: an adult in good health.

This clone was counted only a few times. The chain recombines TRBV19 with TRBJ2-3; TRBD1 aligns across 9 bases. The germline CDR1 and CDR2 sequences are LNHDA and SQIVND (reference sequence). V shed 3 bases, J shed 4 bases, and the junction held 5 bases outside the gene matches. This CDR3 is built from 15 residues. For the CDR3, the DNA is TGTGCCAGTAGTATCTCGGGACAGGGCTCAGATACGCAGTATTTT. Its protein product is CASSISGQGSDTQYF.

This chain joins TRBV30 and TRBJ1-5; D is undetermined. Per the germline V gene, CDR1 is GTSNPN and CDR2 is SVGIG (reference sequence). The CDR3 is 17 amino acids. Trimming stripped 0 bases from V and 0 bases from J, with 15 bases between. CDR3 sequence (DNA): TGTGCCTGGAGTGTACAAACAGAGGGATATAGCAATCAGCCCCAGCATTTT. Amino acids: CAWSVQTEGYSNQPQHF.

This chain's CDR3 is CSVRQGMNTEAFF. CDR3 coding DNA: TGCAGCGTCCGACAGGGGATGAACACTGAAGCTTTCTTT. The V and J genes are TRBV29-1 and TRBJ1-1; 8 bases fit TRBD1. This CDR3 is built from 13 residues. With V trimmed by 6 bases and J by 0 bases, 3 bases remained unmatched. Germline CDR1 and CDR2: SQVTM and ANQGSEA. The full variable domain, completed using reference TRBV29-1 and TRBJ1-1, is SAVISQKPSRDICQRGTSLTIQCQVDSQVTMMFWYRQQPGQSLTLIATANQGSEATYESGFVIDKFPISRPNLTFSTLTVSNMSPEDSSIYLCSVRQGMNTEAFFGQGTRLTVV.

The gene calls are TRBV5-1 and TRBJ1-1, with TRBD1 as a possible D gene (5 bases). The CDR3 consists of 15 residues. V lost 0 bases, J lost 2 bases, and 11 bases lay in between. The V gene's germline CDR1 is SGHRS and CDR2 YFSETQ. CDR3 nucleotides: TGCGCCAGCAGCTTGGCCCAAAGGGACAACACTGAAGCTTTCTTT. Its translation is CASSLAQRDNTEAFF.

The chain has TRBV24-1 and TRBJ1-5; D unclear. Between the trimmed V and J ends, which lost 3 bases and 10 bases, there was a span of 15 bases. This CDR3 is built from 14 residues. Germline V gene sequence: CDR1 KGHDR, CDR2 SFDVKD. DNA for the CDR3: TGTGCCACCAGTGATGACCTTTCTTCTGCCCCCCAGCATTTT. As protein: CATSDDLSSAPQHF.

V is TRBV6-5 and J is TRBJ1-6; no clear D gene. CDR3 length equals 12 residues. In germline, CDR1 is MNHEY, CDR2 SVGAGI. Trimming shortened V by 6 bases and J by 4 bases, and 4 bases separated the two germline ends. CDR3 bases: TGTGCCAGCAGACAGTATAATTCACCCCTCCACTTT. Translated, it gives CASRQYNSPLHF.

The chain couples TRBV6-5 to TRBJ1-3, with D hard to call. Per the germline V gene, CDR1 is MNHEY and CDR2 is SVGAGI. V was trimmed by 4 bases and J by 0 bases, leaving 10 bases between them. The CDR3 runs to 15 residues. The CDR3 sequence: CASSSDTLSGNTIYF. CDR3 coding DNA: TGTGCCAGCAGTTCTGACACTCTCTCTGGAAACACCATATATTTT.

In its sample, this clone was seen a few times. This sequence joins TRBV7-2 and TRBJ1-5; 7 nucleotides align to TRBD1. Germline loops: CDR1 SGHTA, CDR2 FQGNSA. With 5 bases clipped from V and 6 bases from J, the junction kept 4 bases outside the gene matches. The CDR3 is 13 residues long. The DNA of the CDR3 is TGTGCCAGCAGCGATTACAGGGGTCAGCCCCAGCATTTT. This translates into CASSDYRGQPQHF. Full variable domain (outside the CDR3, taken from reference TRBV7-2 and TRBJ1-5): GAGVSQSPSNKVTEKGKDVELRCDPISGHTALYWYRQSLGQGLEFLIYFQGNSAPDKSGLPSDRFSAERTGGSVSTLTIQRTQQEDSAVYLCASSDYRGQPQHFGDGTRLSIL.

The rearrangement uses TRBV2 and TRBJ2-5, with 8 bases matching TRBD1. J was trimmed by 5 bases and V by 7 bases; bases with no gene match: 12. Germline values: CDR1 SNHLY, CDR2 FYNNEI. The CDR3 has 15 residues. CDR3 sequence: CASNSGGLSRETQYF. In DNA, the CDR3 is TGTGCCAGCAACTCAGGGGGCCTCAGCAGGGAGACCCAGTACTTC.

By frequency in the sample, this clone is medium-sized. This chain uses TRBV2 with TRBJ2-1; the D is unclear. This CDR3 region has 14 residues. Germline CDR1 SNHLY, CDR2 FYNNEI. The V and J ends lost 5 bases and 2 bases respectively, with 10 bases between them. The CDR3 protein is CASSQQRTYNEQFF. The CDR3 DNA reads TGTGCCAGCAGTCAACAGAGAACCTACAATGAGCAGTTCTTC.

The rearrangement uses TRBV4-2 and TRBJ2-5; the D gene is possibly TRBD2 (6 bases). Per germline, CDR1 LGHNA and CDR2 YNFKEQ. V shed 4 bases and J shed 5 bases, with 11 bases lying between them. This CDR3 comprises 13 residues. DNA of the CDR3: TGTGCCAGCAGCCGGGTGCTAGCGGAGACCCAGTACTTC. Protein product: CASSRVLAETQYF.

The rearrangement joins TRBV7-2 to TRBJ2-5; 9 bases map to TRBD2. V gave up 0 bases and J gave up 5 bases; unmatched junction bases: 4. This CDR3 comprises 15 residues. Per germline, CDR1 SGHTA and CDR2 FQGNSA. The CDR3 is CASSLASGSTETQYF. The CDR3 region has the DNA TGTGCCAGCAGCTTAGCTAGCGGGAGTACGGAGACCCAGTACTTC.

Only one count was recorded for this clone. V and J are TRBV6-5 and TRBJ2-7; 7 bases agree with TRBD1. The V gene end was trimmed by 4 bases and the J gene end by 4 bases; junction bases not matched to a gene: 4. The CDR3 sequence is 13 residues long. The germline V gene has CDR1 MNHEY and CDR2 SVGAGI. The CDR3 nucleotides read TGTGCCAGCAGTTCCTACAGGGGTTACGAGCAGTACTTC. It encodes CASSSYRGYEQYF.

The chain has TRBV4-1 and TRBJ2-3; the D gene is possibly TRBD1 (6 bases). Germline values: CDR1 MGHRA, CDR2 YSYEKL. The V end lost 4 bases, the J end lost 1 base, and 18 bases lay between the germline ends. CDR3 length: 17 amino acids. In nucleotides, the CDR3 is TGCGCCAGCAGCCGCGCCTGGACAGACGAACGCACAGATACGCAGTATTTT. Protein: CASSRAWTDERTDTQYF.

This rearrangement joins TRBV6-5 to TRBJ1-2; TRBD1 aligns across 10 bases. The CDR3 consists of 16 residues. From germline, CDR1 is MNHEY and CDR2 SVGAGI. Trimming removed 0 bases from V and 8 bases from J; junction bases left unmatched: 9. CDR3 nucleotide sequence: TGTGCCAGCAGTTACTCATCCGGGACAGGGGTTGACGGCTACACCTTC. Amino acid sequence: CASSYSSGTGVDGYTF.

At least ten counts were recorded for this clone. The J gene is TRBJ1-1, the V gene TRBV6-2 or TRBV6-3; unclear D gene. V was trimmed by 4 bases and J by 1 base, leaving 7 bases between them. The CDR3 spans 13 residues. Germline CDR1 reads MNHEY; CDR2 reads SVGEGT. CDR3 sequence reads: CASSSGRNTEAFF. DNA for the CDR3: TGTGCCAGCAGTTCTGGGAGGAACACTGAAGCTTTCTTT.

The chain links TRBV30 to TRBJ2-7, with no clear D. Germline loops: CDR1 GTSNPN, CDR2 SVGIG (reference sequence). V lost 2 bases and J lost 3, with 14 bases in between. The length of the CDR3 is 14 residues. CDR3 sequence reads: CAWSTGPLGYEQYF. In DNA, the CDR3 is TGTGCCTGGAGTACCGGGCCCCTCGGCTACGAGCAGTACTTC.

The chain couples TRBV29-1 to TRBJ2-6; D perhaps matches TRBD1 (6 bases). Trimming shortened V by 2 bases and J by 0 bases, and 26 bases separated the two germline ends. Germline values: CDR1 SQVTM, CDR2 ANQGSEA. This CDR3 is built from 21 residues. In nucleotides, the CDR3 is TGCAGCGTTGAATTTTTCTCGACAGGTAAACTACTTAGCTCTGGGGCCAACGTCCTGACTTTC. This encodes CSVEFFSTGKLLSSGANVLTF.

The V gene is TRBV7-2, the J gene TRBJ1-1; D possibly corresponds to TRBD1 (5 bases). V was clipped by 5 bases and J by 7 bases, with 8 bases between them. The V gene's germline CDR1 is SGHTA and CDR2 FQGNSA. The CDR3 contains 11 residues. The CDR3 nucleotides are TGTGCCAGCAGCCTCAGGGTTGAAGCTTTCTTT. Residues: CASSLRVEAFF.

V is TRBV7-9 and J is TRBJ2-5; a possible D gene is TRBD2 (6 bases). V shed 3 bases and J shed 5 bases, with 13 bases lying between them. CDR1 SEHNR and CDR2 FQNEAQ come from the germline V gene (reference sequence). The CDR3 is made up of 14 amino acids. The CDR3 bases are TGTGCCAGCAGCTTGGAGGGAGAGTGGGAGACCCAGTACTTC. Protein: CASSLEGEWETQYF.

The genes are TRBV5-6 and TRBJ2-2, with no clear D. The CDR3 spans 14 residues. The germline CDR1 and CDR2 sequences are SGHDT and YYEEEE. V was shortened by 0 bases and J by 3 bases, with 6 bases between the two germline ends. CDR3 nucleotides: TGTGCCAGCAGCTTGGGCCACTACACCGGGGAGCTGTTTTTT. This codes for CASSLGHYTGELFF.

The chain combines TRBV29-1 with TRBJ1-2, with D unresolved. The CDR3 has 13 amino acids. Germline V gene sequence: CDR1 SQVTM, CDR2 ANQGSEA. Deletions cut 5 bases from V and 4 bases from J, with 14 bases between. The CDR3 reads CSVSGGVRYGYTF. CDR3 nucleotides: TGCAGCGTTTCAGGCGGGGTTCGCTATGGCTACACCTTC.

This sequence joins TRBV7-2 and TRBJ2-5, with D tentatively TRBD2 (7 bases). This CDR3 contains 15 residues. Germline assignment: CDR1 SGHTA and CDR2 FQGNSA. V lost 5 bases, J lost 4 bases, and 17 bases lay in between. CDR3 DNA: TGTGCCAGCAGCCCCCTAGGCGGGGGCGGAGAGACCCAGTACTTC. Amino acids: CASSPLGGGGETQYF.

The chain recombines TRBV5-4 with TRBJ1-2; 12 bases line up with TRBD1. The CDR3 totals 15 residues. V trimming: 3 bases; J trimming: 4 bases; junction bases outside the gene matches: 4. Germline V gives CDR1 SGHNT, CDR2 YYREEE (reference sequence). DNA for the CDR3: TGTGCCAGCAGCTCGGGGACAGGGGGCGGCTATGGCTACACCTTC. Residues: CASSSGTGGGYGYTF.

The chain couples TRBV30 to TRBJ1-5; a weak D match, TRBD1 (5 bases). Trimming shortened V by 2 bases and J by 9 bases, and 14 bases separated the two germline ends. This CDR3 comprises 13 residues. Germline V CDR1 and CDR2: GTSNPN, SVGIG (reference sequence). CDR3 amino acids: CAWSTQALRPQHF. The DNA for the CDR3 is TGTGCCTGGAGTACACAGGCTCTTAGGCCCCAGCATTTT.

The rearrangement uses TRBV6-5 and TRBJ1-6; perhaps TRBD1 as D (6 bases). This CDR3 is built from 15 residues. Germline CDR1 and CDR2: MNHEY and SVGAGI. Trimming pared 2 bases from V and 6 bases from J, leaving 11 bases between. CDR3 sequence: CASSYVQGLNSPLHF. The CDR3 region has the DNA TGTGCCAGCAGTTACGTGCAGGGGCTTAATTCACCCCTCCACTTT.